Following are 15 T cell receptor beta chains from one sample sequenced in a study of blood T cell repertoires in COVID-19. Measured with immunoSEQ multiplex PCR; TCRdb has only the in-frame clones, and not every one. This table holds about 92,000 clones, 80% found once. The source material was peripheral blood. The receptor source for this set is a man in his fifties who had recovered from COVID-19.

The chain recombines TRBV7-2 with TRBJ2-2; TRBD1 might be the D (5 bases). The CDR3 runs 14 residues. Between the trimmed V and J ends, which lost 3 bases and 6 bases, there was a span of 11 bases. Germline lookup yields CDR1 SGHTA and CDR2 FQGNSA. CDR3 residues: CASSFAGSAGELFF. CDR3 bases: TGTGCCAGCAGCTTCGCAGGGTCGGCCGGGGAGCTGTTTTTT.

The chain joins TRBV28 to TRBJ2-2; TRBD1 agrees at 9 bases. Germline V gene data show CDR1 as MDHEN and CDR2 as SYDVKM. Unmatched junction bases numbered 5, after V lost 7 bases and J lost 2 bases. CDR3 length: 15 amino acids. CDR3 bases: TGTGCCAGCACCTTGGGACAGGGCAACACCGGGGAGCTGTTTTTT. It translates to CASTLGQGNTGELFF.

J is TRBJ2-5 and V is TRBV27; 10 bases fit TRBD2. J lost 5 bases, V lost 4 bases, and 4 bases had no gene match. Germline loops: CDR1 MNHEY, CDR2 SMNVEV (reference sequence). The CDR3 contains 14 residues. The DNA for the CDR3 is TGTGCCAGCAGTTCACTAGCGGGGTACGAGACCCAGTACTTC. Protein sequence: CASSSLAGYETQYF.

This clone was counted between two and nine times. CDR3 bases: TGTGCCAGCAGTCGTACACCCACAGGATCCTACGAGCAGTACTTC. Its protein is CASSRTPTGSYEQYF. The rearrangement joins TRBV28 to TRBJ2-7, with D maybe TRBD1 (5 bases). The germline CDR1 and CDR2 sequences are MDHEN and SYDVKM. CDR3 length: 15 residues. Trimming took 5 bases from V and 1 from J, leaving 15 bases between them. Supplemented by reference TRBV28 and TRBJ2-7, the full variable domain reads DVKVTQSSRYLVKRTGEKVFLECVQDMDHENMFWYRQDPGLGLRLIYFSYDVKMKEKGDIPEGYSVSREKKERFSLILESASTNQTSMYLCASSRTPTGSYEQYFGPGTRLTVT.

V is TRBV29-1 and J is TRBJ2-2; 16 bases are a match to TRBD2. CDR3 length equals 15 residues. Germline V gene data show CDR1 as SQVTM and CDR2 as ANQGSEA. V trimming: 7 bases; J trimming: 7 bases; junction bases outside the gene matches: 6. Written as DNA, the CDR3 is TGCAGCGCCGGGACTAGCGGGGGGGCGTTCGGGGAGCTGTTTTTT. Encoded protein: CSAGTSGGAFGELFF.

The chain couples TRBV27 to TRBJ2-5; tentatively, D is TRBD2 (6 bases). Per the germline V gene, CDR1 is MNHEY and CDR2 is SMNVEV (reference sequence). The CDR3 is made up of 13 amino acids. Deletions cut 2 bases from V and 5 bases from J, with 9 bases between. The CDR3: CASSLKGRETQYF. In DNA, the CDR3 is TGTGCCAGCAGTTTAAAGGGGAGGGAGACCCAGTACTTC.

The chain recombines TRBV28 with TRBJ2-7; D possibly corresponds to TRBD2 (7 bases). V was cut by 6 bases and J by 0 bases, with 18 bases left in between. The germline CDR1 and CDR2 sequences are MDHEN and SYDVKM. CDR3 length: 16 amino acids. The CDR3 reads CASSPGSGGFSYEQYF. In nucleotides, the CDR3 is TGTGCCAGCAGCCCCGGGTCGGGGGGCTTCTCCTACGAGCAGTACTTC. The full variable domain, its missing parts supplied by reference TRBV28 and TRBJ2-7, is DVKVTQSSRYLVKRTGEKVFLECVQDMDHENMFWYRQDPGLGLRLIYFSYDVKMKEKGDIPEGYSVSREKKERFSLILESASTNQTSMYLCASSPGSGGFSYEQYFGPGTRLTVT.

CDR3 DNA sequence: TGTGCCAGCAGCCGCAAGGGGGGGACTAGCGGGAGAGGGGAGACCCAGTACTTC. Translation: CASSRKGGTSGRGETQYF. The J gene is TRBJ2-5, the V gene TRBV11-2; 14 bases are a match to TRBD2. Germline assignment: CDR1 SGHAT and CDR2 FQNNGV. The V and J ends lost 5 bases and 5 bases, in that order; junction bases with no gene match: 13. The CDR3 has 18 amino acids.

CDR3 DNA sequence: TGCGCCAGCAGCCAAGAGGGACAGGGCCGGGGCTATGGCTACACCTTC. Its protein product is CASSQEGQGRGYGYTF. The chain is built from TRBV4-1 and TRBJ1-2, with 9 bases fitting TRBD1. Germline loops: CDR1 MGHRA, CDR2 YSYEKL. The length of the CDR3 is 16 residues. After removal of 0 bases from V and 4 bases from J, the junction contained 6 bases not matched to a gene.

The V gene is TRBV18, the J gene TRBJ1-5; D unresolved. V dropped 3 bases and J dropped 0 bases, with 9 bases sitting between them. The CDR3 is 15 amino acids. CDR1 and CDR2 (germline): KGHSH, LQKENI. CDR3 DNA sequence: TGTGCCAGCTCACCGGCGGGGTCTAGCAATCAGCCCCAGCATTTT. Residues: CASSPAGSSNQPQHF.

This chain uses TRBV9 with TRBJ2-5, with 10 bases identical to TRBD2. Germline lookup yields CDR1 SGDLS and CDR2 YYNGEE. The CDR3 covers 15 residues. The V and J ends lost 0 bases and 4 bases, in that order; junction bases with no gene match: 3. The CDR3 sequence is CASSVASGRGETQYF. The CDR3, as DNA: TGTGCCAGCAGCGTAGCTAGCGGGAGAGGAGAGACCCAGTACTTC.

J is TRBJ2-7 and V is TRBV9; D is undetermined. CDR3 size: 14 residues. The V and J ends lost 0 bases and 3 bases respectively, with 10 bases between them. Germline CDR1 and CDR2: SGDLS and YYNGEE. The DNA for the CDR3 is TGTGCCAGCAGCGTAGCGCCGGGTGGCTACGAGCAGTACTTC. This encodes CASSVAPGGYEQYF.

The rearrangement links TRBV28 to TRBJ1-2; 10 positions agree with TRBD1. V was pared by 3 bases and J by 10 bases, with 2 bases of the junction left unmatched. The V gene's germline CDR1 is MDHEN and CDR2 SYDVKM. CDR3 size: 12 residues. This chain's CDR3 is CASSLGQGSYTF. The CDR3 DNA is TGTGCCAGCAGTTTGGGACAGGGGTCCTACACCTTC.

The chain is built from TRBV7-2 and TRBJ2-1, with a possible D match to TRBD1 (5 bases). V lost 2 bases to trimming and J lost 7 bases, with 18 bases between them. The length of the CDR3 is 16 residues. Germline loops: CDR1 SGHTA, CDR2 FQGNSA. This chain's CDR3 is CASSLIPQEPWNEQFF. The CDR3 nucleotides are TGTGCCAGCAGCTTAATTCCACAGGAGCCGTGGAATGAGCAGTTCTTC.

The chain combines TRBV3-1 (or the pseudogene TRBV3-2) with TRBJ2-5, with TRBD1 as a possible D gene (5 bases). V dropped 0 bases and J dropped 4 bases, with 15 bases sitting between them. The CDR3 consists of 16 residues. Germline assignment: CDR1 LGHDT and CDR2 YNNKEL (reference sequence). The CDR3, as DNA: TGTGCCAGCAGCCAAGAAGTCGGCAGGGCCGGAGAGACCCAGTACTTC. Its protein product is CASSQEVGRAGETQYF.